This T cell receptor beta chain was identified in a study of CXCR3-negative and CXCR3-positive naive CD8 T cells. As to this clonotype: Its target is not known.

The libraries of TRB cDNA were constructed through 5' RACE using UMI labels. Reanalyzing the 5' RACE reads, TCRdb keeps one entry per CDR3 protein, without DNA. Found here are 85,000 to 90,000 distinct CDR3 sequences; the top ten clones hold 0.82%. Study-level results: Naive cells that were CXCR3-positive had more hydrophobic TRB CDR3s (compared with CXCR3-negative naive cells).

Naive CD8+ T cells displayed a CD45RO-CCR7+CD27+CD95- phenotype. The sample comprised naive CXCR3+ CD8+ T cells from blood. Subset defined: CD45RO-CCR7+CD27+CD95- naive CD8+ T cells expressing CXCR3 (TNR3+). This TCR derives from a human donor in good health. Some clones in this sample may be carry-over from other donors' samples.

CDR3 protein: CASSEWGVGSGANVLTF. V usage is TRBV25-1 and J usage is TRBJ2-6; the TRBD2 assignment by TCRdb is unverifiable without DNA. CDR3 length: 17 residues. Germline lookup yields CDR1 MGHDK and CDR2 SYGVNS.